Described below is a single T cell receptor (beta chain) sequence and its context. Its antigen is still unknown. No much larger clone exists at a distance of one base, and base qualities are not known. These data originate in a study of blood T cell repertoires in COVID-19 (dated by TCRdb to the early 2020s). At the level of the whole study: Samples covering the acute and convalescent phases of COVID-19 were provided by collaborators in the United States, Italy and Spain. The prospective study material was composed of cDNA or gDNA derived from T cells, B-cell-depleted T cells, or PBMCs. Deeply sampled blood TCRbeta repertoires from subjects exposed to, actively infected with, or recovered from COVID-19 were included in the dataset. The repertoires were made available in a free public database intended to serve as a resource for research on the immune response to SARS-CoV-2. Samples came from the ongoing ImmuneRACE study (first 160 participants) plus 1,254 subjects from 6 global collaborators. Nearly every sample came with metadata listing a de-identified subject ID, COVID-19 status, age in years and sex. Where available, HLA class I and class II types were obtained from metadata supplied by the sample provider rather than from assay-based typing.

Broader findings and caveats from the paper: Clinical and demographic metadata were provided uncurated, with the amount varying by source and participant.

Enrolling through a virtual design, the prospective study's participants ranged in age from roughly 18 to 90 years and lived across 20 to 30 United States geographic areas. To assign participants to cohorts, the prospective study relied on clinical history that participants themselves reported in a screening survey and a study questionnaire. Exposed participants had been in contact, within 2 weeks of entering the study, with a person who had a PCR-confirmed or clinician-diagnosed case of COVID-19. In the prospective study, whole blood, serum and a nasopharyngeal or oropharyngeal swab were collected from each participant by mobile phlebotomists. Additional blood draws and questionnaires over an approximately 2-month period could optionally be provided by prospective study participants. Before DNA extraction, prospective study blood samples were shipped either frozen or at room temperature. V is reduced by 5 bases and J by 2 bases, leaving a spacing of 16 bases between them. CDR1 and CDR2, per the germline V gene, are SGHRS and YFSETQ. Spanning cysteine to phenylalanine, the CDR3 consists of 15 amino acids. Of all the DNA, just the CDR3 is kept, 45 bases in frame from base 1.

TCRbeta CDR3 regions were amplified from genomic DNA by means of the immunoSEQ Assay, a bias-controlled multiplex PCR. In the paper's pipeline: The number of nucleated cells in each sample was estimated from the amplification of reference gene primers within the assay. To quantify the absolute abundance of each unique TCRbeta CDR3 rearrangement, sequence reads were collapsed and filtered. For each sample, productive Simpson clonality was calculated as the square root of Simpson's diversity index across productive rearrangements. The source is immuneACCESS, and TCRdb retained only in-frame sequences with V and J called. Part of the clones is not carried over; for the studies checked, unresolved V genes explain less than half of this, and the remainder is unexplained. D and trimming come from the DNA, and the V and J calls and clone size come from that table. This sample gives some 320,000 clones in total; 89% of them show up just once. The ten largest clones add up to approximately 2.9% of the sample.

What was sequenced was PBMCs or T cells enriched from blood (not recorded which). The chain is encoded by TRBV5-1 joined to TRBJ2-5; 6 matching bases give a weak D call of TRBD1. This clonotype was obtained from a woman between 50 and 59 years old who had been exposed to COVID-19. The encoded CDR3 is CASRTGPGVQETQYF. Here is the DNA: TGCGCCAGCAGAACTGGACCAGGGGTACAAGAGACCCAGTACTTC.